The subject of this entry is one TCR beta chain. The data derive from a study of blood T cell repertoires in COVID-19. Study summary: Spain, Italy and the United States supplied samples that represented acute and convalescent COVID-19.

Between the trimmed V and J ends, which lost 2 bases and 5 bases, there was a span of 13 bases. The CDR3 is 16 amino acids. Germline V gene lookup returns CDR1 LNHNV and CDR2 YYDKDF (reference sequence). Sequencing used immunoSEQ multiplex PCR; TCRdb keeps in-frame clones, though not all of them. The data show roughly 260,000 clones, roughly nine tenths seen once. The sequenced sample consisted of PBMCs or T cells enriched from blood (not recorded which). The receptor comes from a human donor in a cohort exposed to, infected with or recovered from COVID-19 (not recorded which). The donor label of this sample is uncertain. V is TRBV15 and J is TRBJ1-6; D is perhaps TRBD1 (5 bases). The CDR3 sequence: CATSRNRDSNNSPLHF. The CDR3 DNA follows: TGTGCCACCAGCAGAAACCGGGACTCAAATAATTCACCCCTCCACTTT.